One T cell receptor beta chain is described in this entry. Its specificity is unknown. Assay: immunoSEQ multiplex PCR; the TCRdb copy retains only in-frame clones and omits some. The repertoire holds 150,000 to 180,000 clones, with more than 90% as singletons. Trimming left V 5 bases short and J 5 bases short, with 13 bases between. Germline V gives CDR1 SGHAT, CDR2 FQNNGV. The CDR3 length is 15 residues. The sample is drawn from a study of T cell responses to AZD1222 COVID-19 vaccine. Whole-study context: Combined were second doses at about 4 or about 12 weeks. Study conclusions and caveats: With two AZD1222 doses given, Spike-specific TCR breadth and depth both rose.

This chain joins TRBV11-2 and TRBJ1-6; D might be TRBD1 (5 bases). The receptor's source is an adult in good health. Sequencing used peripheral blood, obtained on day 0 of AZD1222 vaccination. Here the CDR3 reads CASSQGDTNNSPLHF. The CDR3 DNA reads TGTGCCAGCAGCCAGGGCGACACCAATAATTCACCCCTCCACTTT.